Listed below are T cell receptor beta chains from one sample, sequenced in a study of blood T cell repertoires in COVID-19. Method: immunoSEQ multiplex PCR; TCRdb's copy keeps in-frame clones and lacks some. The profile shows 70,000 to 80,000 clones, approximately 87% of them singletons. Sequencing was carried out using peripheral blood. The receptors originated from an elderly man in a cohort sampled during active COVID-19. Each CDR3 is given with its conserved first and last residue. The D gene is left open where the match is weak. Expanded clones get a size class; other rows say once, few or many, or leave the size out.

j_call	clone_size	v_call	cdr3_length	d_call	cdr3_nt	cdr3_aa
TRBJ1-3	.	TRBV29-1	15	.	TGCAGCGCCCGGAGGTCGTCGAGCTCTGGAAACACCATATATTTT	CSARRSSSSGNTIYF
TRBJ1-6	.	TRBV11-2	16	TRBD1	TGTGCCAGCAGCGACCCGGGACAGCCCTATAATTCACCCCTCCACTTT	CASSDPGQPYNSPLHF
TRBJ1-1	once	TRBV5-1	15	.	TGCGCCAGCAGCGTCACCCGGAGGGCGGACACTGAAGCTTTCTTT	CASSVTRRADTEAFF
TRBJ1-5	.	TRBV4-3	13	.	TGCGCCAGCAGCCTCGAGGAGAATCAGCCCCAGCATTTT	CASSLEENQPQHF
TRBJ2-7	few	TRBV10-3	13	.	TGTGCCATCAGTGGCAACAGGGACTACGAGCAGTACTTC	CAISGNRDYEQYF
TRBJ1-2	.	TRBV5-4	14	.	TGTGCCAGCAGCTTGGATCGGGTCCTCTATGGCTACACCTTC	CASSLDRVLYGYTF
TRBJ1-2	.	TRBV4-3	18	.	TGCGCCAGCAGCCGGGAGGCGGCAGGGCCCTTTATGCCGTATGGCTACACCTTC	CASSREAAGPFMPYGYTF
TRBJ2-2	.	TRBV28	19	.	TGTGCCAGCAGCATGCCTTTGGTTGGGCCGACGCCGGTCACCGGGGAGCTGTTTTTT	CASSMPLVGPTPVTGELFF
TRBJ2-3	.	TRBV9	14	.	TGTGCCAGCAGCCCTCAGGCTAACACAGATACGCAGTATTTT	CASSPQANTDTQYF
TRBJ1-6	.	TRBV5-4	15	TRBD1	TGTGCCAGCAGCGGTGGGACAGGGTCGAATTCACCCCTCCACTTT	CASSGGTGSNSPLHF
TRBJ1-5	once	TRBV15	19	.	TGTGCCACCAGCAGAGCCGGCCAGGGTAGGGGAATGGGCAATCAGCCCCAGCATTTT	CATSRAGQGRGMGNQPQHF
TRBJ2-5	.	TRBV12-3/TRBV12-4	13	TRBD1	TGTGCCAGCACCCCGGACAGGGATGAGACCCAGTACTTC	CASTPDRDETQYF
TRBJ1-2	.	TRBV14	15	.	TGTGCCAGCAGCCAAGACAGTGGCAGGTCCCATGGCTACACCTTC	CASSQDSGRSHGYTF
TRBJ2-3	.	TRBV5-1	14	.	TGCGCCAGCAGCTTGCAGGGGAGCACAGATACGCAGTATTTT	CASSLQGSTDTQYF
TRBJ2-1	.	TRBV4-2	15	TRBD2	TGTGCCAGCAGCTCCGATAGCGGGGGGAACAATGAGCAGTTCTTC	CASSSDSGGNNEQFF
TRBJ1-2	once	TRBV5-4	15	.	TGTGCCAGCAGCCCGCCGGGGGGGCAGGGCTATGGCTACACCTTC	CASSPPGGQGYGYTF
TRBJ2-3	.	TRBV6-2/TRBV6-3	15	TRBD2	TGTGCCAGCAGTAACGGCGGGGGTATAGCAGATACGCAGTATTTT	CASSNGGGIADTQYF
TRBJ1-1	.	TRBV5-1	15	TRBD1	TGCGCCAGCAGCATGGGGACAGGGGCGGACACTGAAGCTTTCTTT	CASSMGTGADTEAFF
TRBJ2-7	.	TRBV5-1	12	.	TGCGCCAGCAGCCTGGGCGGCTACGAGCAGTACTTC	CASSLGGYEQYF